A single TCR beta chain is shown here with its context. The entry originates in a study of blood T cell repertoires in COVID-19. Study summary: Researchers got acute and convalescent COVID-19 samples from the United States, Italy and Spain.

Repertoires were generated with immunoSEQ multiplex PCR, while TCRdb's copy carries only in-frame clones and drops some. The table has about 100,000 clones, around 87% seen once. Trimming pared 2 bases from V and 6 bases from J, leaving 8 bases between. This CDR3 contains 12 residues. This sequence joins TRBV12-3 or TRBV12-4 and TRBJ2-7; D may be TRBD2 (5 bases). This TCR derives from a woman in her 30s with acute or convalescent COVID-19. The sequenced sample consisted of peripheral blood. In DNA form, the CDR3 reads TGTGCCAGCAGTTTATGGGAGACCGAGCAGTACTTC. It specifies CASSLWETEQYF.